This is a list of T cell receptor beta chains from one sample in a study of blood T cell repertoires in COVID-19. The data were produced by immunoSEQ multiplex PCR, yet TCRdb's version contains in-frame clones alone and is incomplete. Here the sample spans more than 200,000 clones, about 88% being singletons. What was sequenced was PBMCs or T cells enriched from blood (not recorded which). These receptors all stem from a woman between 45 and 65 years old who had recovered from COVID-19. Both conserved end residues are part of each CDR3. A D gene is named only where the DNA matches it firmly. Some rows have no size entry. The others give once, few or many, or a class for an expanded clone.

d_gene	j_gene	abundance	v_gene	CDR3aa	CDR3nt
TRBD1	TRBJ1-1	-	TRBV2	CASRTTGMNTEAFF	TGTGCCAGCAGGACGACAGGGATGAACACTGAAGCTTTCTTT
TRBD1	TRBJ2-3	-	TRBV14	CASSVPPGQHTDTQYF	TGTGCCAGCAGCGTCCCCCCGGGACAGCACACAGATACGCAGTATTTT
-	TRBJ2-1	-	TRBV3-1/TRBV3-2	CASSYRRSNEQFF	TGTGCCAGCAGCTACAGGCGAAGCAATGAGCAGTTCTTC
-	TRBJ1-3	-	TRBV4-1	CASSTRQDSPIYF	TGCGCCAGCAGCACCCGACAGGACTCGCCCATATATTTT
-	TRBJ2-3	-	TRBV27	CASSPLAGQIRVDTQYF	TGTGCCAGCAGCCCTCTCGCGGGACAGATAAGGGTAGATACGCAGTATTTT
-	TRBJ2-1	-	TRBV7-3	CASSPSTGLTNEQFF	TGTGCCAGCAGCCCCAGCACCGGACTAACCAATGAGCAGTTCTTC
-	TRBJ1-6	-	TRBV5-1	CASSLDGGLYNSPLHF	TGCGCCAGCAGCCTGGACGGGGGACTCTATAATTCACCCCTCCACTTT
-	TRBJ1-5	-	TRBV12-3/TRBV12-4	CASSLALRQPQHF	TGTGCCAGCAGTTTAGCGCTACGGCAGCCCCAGCATTTT
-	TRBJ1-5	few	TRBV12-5	CASGLGGTHQPQHF	TGTGCTAGTGGCCTGGGGGGAACACATCAGCCCCAGCATTTT
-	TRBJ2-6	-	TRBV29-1	CSVDMSGANVLTF	TGCAGCGTAGACATGTCTGGGGCCAACGTCCTGACTTTC
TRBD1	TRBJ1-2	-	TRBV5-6	CASSPLQGSIYGYTF	TGTGCCAGCAGCCCCTTACAGGGGTCCATCTATGGCTACACCTTC
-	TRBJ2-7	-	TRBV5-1	CASSLSVEQYF	TGCGCCAGCAGCTTGTCGGTCGAGCAGTACTTC
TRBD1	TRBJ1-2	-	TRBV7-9	CASSTWDRGVGYTF	TGTGCCAGCAGCACCTGGGACAGGGGAGTTGGCTACACCTTC
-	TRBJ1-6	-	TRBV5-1	CASRPTGSSYNSPLHF	TGCGCCAGCAGGCCAACAGGGAGCTCCTATAATTCACCCCTCCACTTT
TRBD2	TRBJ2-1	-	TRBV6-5	CASRTGTSVGNEQFF	TGTGCCAGCAGAACCGGGACTAGCGTCGGCAATGAGCAGTTCTTC
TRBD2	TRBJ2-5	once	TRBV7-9	CASSTGTSGRQTQYF	TGTGCCAGCAGCACAGGGACTAGCGGGAGACAGACCCAGTACTTC
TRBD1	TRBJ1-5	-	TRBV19	CASSRGDRLGLQPQHF	TGTGCCAGTAGCCGGGGGGACAGGCTGGGTTTGCAGCCCCAGCATTTT
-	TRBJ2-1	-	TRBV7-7	CASSPSGLPSDEQFF	TGTGCTAGCAGCCCATCGGGACTCCCTTCGGATGAGCAGTTCTTC
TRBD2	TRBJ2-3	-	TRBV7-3	CASSLIAGVSTDTQYF	TGTGCCAGCAGCCTTATAGCGGGAGTAAGCACAGATACGCAGTATTTT
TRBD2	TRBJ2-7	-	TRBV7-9	CASSLARGEELAYEQYF	TGTGCCAGCAGCTTAGCTCGGGGGGAGGAATTGGCCTACGAGCAGTACTTC
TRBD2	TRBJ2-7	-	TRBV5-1	CASRPRAGGSYEQYF	TGCGCCAGCAGGCCGCGGGCGGGAGGATCCTACGAGCAGTACTTC
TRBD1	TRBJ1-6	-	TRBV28	CASSFWDRGGSPLHF	TGTGCCAGCAGTTTCTGGGACAGGGGGGGTTCACCCCTCCACTTT
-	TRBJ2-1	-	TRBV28	CATATKSSPYNEQFF	TGTGCCACCGCCACTAAGTCTTCTCCCTACAATGAGCAGTTCTTC
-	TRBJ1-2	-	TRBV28	CASSLIQGYGYTF	TGTGCCAGCAGTTTGATACAGGGCTATGGCTACACCTTC
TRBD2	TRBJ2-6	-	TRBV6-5	CASGLADSGANVLTF	TGTGCCAGCGGACTAGCGGACTCTGGGGCCAACGTCCTGACTTTC
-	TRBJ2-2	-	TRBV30	CAWSVRGSDTGELFF	TGTGCCTGGAGTGTACGGGGGAGCGACACCGGGGAGCTGTTTTTT
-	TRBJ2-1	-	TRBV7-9	CASELFGGLYNEQFF	TGTGCCAGCGAACTCTTTGGAGGCCTATACAATGAGCAGTTCTTC
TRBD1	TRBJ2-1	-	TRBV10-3	CAIIPEGQGFHNEQFF	TGTGCCATCATACCAGAAGGACAGGGGTTCCACAATGAGCAGTTCTTC
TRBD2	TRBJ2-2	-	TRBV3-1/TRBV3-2	CASRKREGDGELFF	TGTGCCAGCCGAAAGCGGGAGGGGGACGGGGAGCTGTTTTTT
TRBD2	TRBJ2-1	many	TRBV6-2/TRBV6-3	CASSYSGGGSYNEQFF	TGTGCCAGCAGTTACTCGGGCGGGGGCTCCTACAATGAGCAGTTCTTC
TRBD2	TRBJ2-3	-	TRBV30	CAWSVLRLAGGTDTQYF	TGTGCCTGGAGTGTTCTTAGACTAGCGGGAGGAACAGATACGCAGTATTTT
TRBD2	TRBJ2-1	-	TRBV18	CASSPGLVIYNEQFF	TGTGCCAGCTCGCCGGGACTAGTGATTTACAATGAGCAGTTCTTC
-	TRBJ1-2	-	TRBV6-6	CATRTDGYTF	TGTGCCACCAGGACAGATGGCTACACCTTC
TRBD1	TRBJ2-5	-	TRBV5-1	CASSFGQGRGETQYF	TGCGCCAGCAGCTTCGGACAGGGGCGAGGAGAGACCCAGTACTTC
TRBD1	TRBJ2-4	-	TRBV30	CAWSPPGTGLAKNIQYF	TGTGCCTGGAGTCCGCCAGGGACAGGTTTAGCCAAAAACATTCAGTACTTC
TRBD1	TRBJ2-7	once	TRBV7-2	CASSADRTPGEQYF	TGTGCCAGCAGCGCGGACAGGACCCCGGGCGAGCAGTACTTC
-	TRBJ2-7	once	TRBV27	CASSFKVWASVTYEQYF	TGTGCCAGCAGTTTTAAAGTCTGGGCTAGCGTAACCTACGAGCAGTACTTC
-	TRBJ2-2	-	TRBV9	CASSLLTGELFF	TGTGCCAGCAGCCTGTTGACCGGGGAGCTGTTTTTT
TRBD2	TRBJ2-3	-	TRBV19	CASRKLGLAGITPDTQYF	TGTGCCAGTAGAAAACTGGGACTAGCGGGCATCACCCCGGATACGCAGTATTTT
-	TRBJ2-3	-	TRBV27	CASISSPGVSDTQYF	TGTGCCAGCATTTCTTCGCCAGGGGTATCAGATACGCAGTATTTT
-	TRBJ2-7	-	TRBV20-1	CSAYREGEQYF	TGCAGTGCATACAGGGAGGGCGAGCAGTACTTC
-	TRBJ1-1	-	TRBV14	CASSQDRVGRNTEAFF	TGTGCCAGCAGCCAAGATCGTGTAGGGAGGAACACTGAAGCTTTCTTT
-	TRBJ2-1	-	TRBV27	CASAFREPSYNEQFF	TGTGCCAGCGCCTTTCGGGAGCCCTCCTACAATGAGCAGTTCTTC
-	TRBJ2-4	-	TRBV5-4	CASSLGVRNIQYF	TGTGCCAGCAGCTTGGGAGTCCGAAACATTCAGTACTTC
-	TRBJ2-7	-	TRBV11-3	CASSLGGTGSYEQYF	TGTGCCAGCAGCTTAGGCGGGACGGGATCCTACGAGCAGTACTTC
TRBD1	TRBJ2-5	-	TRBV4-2	CASSQDRDRGQETQYF	TGTGCCAGCAGCCAAGATAGGGACAGGGGCCAAGAGACCCAGTACTTC
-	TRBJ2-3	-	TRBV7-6	CASSLVIPSRELGTDTQYF	TGTGCCAGCAGCTTAGTAATCCCCTCGCGGGAACTCGGCACAGATACGCAGTATTTT
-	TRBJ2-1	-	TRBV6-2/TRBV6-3	CASSLSWNEQFF	TGTGCCAGCAGCCTTAGCTGGAATGAGCAGTTCTTC
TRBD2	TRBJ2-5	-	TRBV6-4	CASSDSGGRAVQETQYF	TGTGCCAGCAGTGACTCAGGCGGGAGGGCCGTCCAAGAGACCCAGTACTTC